The 21 T cell receptor beta chains below were found in one sample sequenced in a study of OX40 agonist ivuxolimab in advanced cancers. Library prep was done by the immunoSEQ multiplex PCR assay. What TCRdb holds here is the immuneACCESS table cut down to in-frame rearrangements. Part of the clones is not present; checked against another copy, under half of the missing clones reflect an unresolved V gene, and the others are unexplained. The sample table lists around 41,000 clones, around 90% of them with a count of one. Jointly, the top ten make up around 13% of the sample. Material: CD4+ or CD8+ T cells sorted from blood, obtained in a trial of the OX40 agonist ivuxolimab. The origin of the receptors is an adult with an advanced solid tumor such as melanoma, head and neck, liver or kidney cancer.

The chain combines TRBV6-6 with TRBJ2-3, with D unclear. The CDR3 is 15 residues long. The V and J ends lost 6 bases and 1 base respectively, with 14 bases between them. The germline V gene has CDR1 MNHNY and CDR2 SVGAGI (reference sequence). The CDR3 region has the DNA TGTGCCAGCAGGATTGAGGTGTACCGCACAGATACGCAGTATTTT. Protein product: CASRIEVYRTDTQYF.

This chain links TRBV6-5 with TRBJ2-3; tentative D call: TRBD1 (6 bases). With 0 bases removed from V and 8 bases from J, the gap between germline ends came to 18 bases. The germline V gene encodes CDR1 MNHEY and CDR2 SVGAGI. The CDR3 is 16 residues long. The CDR3: CASSYSGDTREGTQYF. For the CDR3, the DNA is TGTGCCAGCAGTTACTCCGGGGACACCAGGGAAGGTACGCAGTATTTT.

The chain joins TRBV5-1 to TRBJ2-3; D gene ambiguous. Germline-derived CDR1 and CDR2 are SGHRS and YFSETQ. This CDR3 has 15 amino acids. Trimming removed 2 bases from V and 3 bases from J, with 13 bases in between. CDR3 protein: CASSFWGMMTDTQYF. The CDR3 DNA reads TGCGCCAGCAGCTTCTGGGGTATGATGACAGATACGCAGTATTTT.

The chain uses TRBV7-8 and TRBJ1-2; no reliable D call. In germline, CDR1 is SGHVS, CDR2 FQNEAQ. This CDR3 comprises 13 residues. Trimming removed 5 bases at V and 4 bases at J, with 11 bases between. DNA of the CDR3: TGTGCCAGCAGCGGATCAGACGGCTATGGCTACACCTTC. Protein: CASSGSDGYGYTF.

This chain uses TRBV30 with TRBJ2-5; 9 nucleotides align to TRBD1. The CDR3 runs 14 residues. Germline V gives CDR1 GTSNPN, CDR2 SVGIG (reference sequence). J lost 1 base, V lost 4 bases, and 4 bases had no gene match. The CDR3 region is CAWNSGQGQETQYF. In nucleotides, the CDR3 is TGTGCCTGGAACTCGGGACAGGGCCAAGAGACCCAGTACTTC.

The rearrangement links TRBV6-5 to TRBJ2-5; D is unresolved. The CDR3 consists of 13 residues. The V gene lost 5 bases and the J gene lost 2 bases, with 9 bases spanning the gap. CDR1 and CDR2 from the germline V gene are MNHEY and SVGAGI. The CDR3 DNA reads as TGTGCCAGCAGTCCTTTCTCACAAGAGACCCAGTACTTC. This codes for CASSPFSQETQYF.

The rearrangement uses TRBV19 and TRBJ1-1; no firm D call. The CDR3 loop spans 15 amino acids. Germline V gives CDR1 LNHDA, CDR2 SQIVND (reference sequence). V was clipped by 5 bases and J by 0 bases, with 13 bases between them. As DNA, the CDR3 is TGTGCCAGTAGTTCTCGAGTAGCGTTGAACACTGAAGCTTTCTTT. Translating gives CASSSRVALNTEAFF.

CDR3 in DNA: TGTGCCAGCAGCTGGTATGGTTCCTACGAGCAGTACTTC. Protein product: CASSWYGSYEQYF. The chain recombines TRBV13 with TRBJ2-7; D is unresolved. Trimming cost V 4 bases and J 1 base, with 8 bases left between them. Germline values: CDR1 PRHDT, CDR2 FYEKMQ (reference sequence). CDR3 size: 13 residues.

The chain has TRBV5-4 and TRBJ2-7, with D perhaps TRBD1 (6 bases). With 4 bases removed from V and 0 bases from J, the gap between germline ends came to 11 bases. In germline, CDR1 is SGHNT, CDR2 YYREEE (reference sequence). CDR3 length: 14 residues. The CDR3 region has the DNA TGTGCCAGCAGCCCAGGACAGATCTCCTACGAGCAGTACTTC. This translates into CASSPGQISYEQYF.

The sample holds one count of this clone. The genes are TRBV18 and TRBJ1-2; tentative D call: TRBD1 (6 bases). The germline V gene encodes CDR1 KGHSH and CDR2 LQKENI. The CDR3 covers 11 residues. Between the trimmed V and J ends, which lost 5 bases and 8 bases, there was a span of 9 bases. The DNA for the CDR3 is TGTGCCAGCTCAGTCGGACAGGGCTACACCTTC. Encoded protein: CASSVGQGYTF. Using reference TRBV18 and TRBJ1-2 for the parts outside the CDR3, the full variable domain is NAGVMQNPRHLVRRRGQEARLRCSPMKGHSHVYWYRQLPEEGLKFMVYLQKENIIDESGMPKERFSAEFPKEGPSILRIQQVVRGDSAAYFCASSVGQGYTFGSGTRLTVV.

This clone appeared a single time. The V gene is TRBV4-2, the J gene TRBJ2-1; TRBD1 matches 9 bases. The V and J ends lost 1 base and 7 bases, in that order; junction bases with no gene match: 11. Germline V CDR1 and CDR2: LGHNA, YNFKEQ. The CDR3 covers 17 residues. CDR3 in amino acids: CASSQALGQGQLNEQFF. CDR3 nucleotide sequence: TGTGCCAGCAGCCAAGCCCTCGGACAGGGGCAGTTAAATGAGCAGTTCTTC.

Notes on this clone: Relative to the germline gene, one junction end is altered; a read error may explain this. V gene TRBV7-7 combines with J gene TRBJ2-1; maybe TRBD1 (6 bases). The CDR3 is 18 amino acids. Germline V gene lookup returns CDR1 SSHAT and CDR2 FNYEAQ (reference sequence). The CDR3 DNA sequence: TGTGCTAGCAGCTTAGTGGGGGCCGGCTCCCCACGGGGCGATGAGCAGTTCTTC. It yields the protein CASSLVGAGSPRGDEQFF.

The chain links TRBV27 to TRBJ1-4; possibly TRBD1 for D (6 bases). Trimming removed 2 bases from V and 9 bases from J, with 16 bases in between. The CDR3 runs to 15 residues. Germline V gene lookup returns CDR1 MNHEY and CDR2 SMNVEV (reference sequence). CDR3 in amino acids: CASSLTSQGGKKLFF. The DNA for the CDR3 is TGTGCCAGCAGTTTAACTTCACAGGGTGGGAAAAAACTGTTTTTT.

V gene TRBV19 combines with J gene TRBJ2-3, with D perhaps matching TRBD2 (6 bases). Per the germline V gene, CDR1 is LNHDA and CDR2 is SQIVND (reference sequence). CDR3 length: 15 residues. Trimming shortened V by 5 bases and J by 4 bases, and 16 bases separated the two germline ends. The CDR3 is CASSGRPGTPDTQYF. The CDR3 DNA reads TGTGCCAGTAGTGGCAGACCCGGGACTCCAGATACGCAGTATTTT.

V usage is TRBV5-6 and J usage is TRBJ1-1; D is undetermined. The CDR3 runs 15 residues. The germline V gene has CDR1 SGHDT and CDR2 YYEEEE. The V and J ends lost 0 bases and 4 bases respectively, with 13 bases between them. This CDR3 is CASSLGRREGTEAFF. The CDR3 DNA sequence: TGTGCCAGCAGCTTGGGGAGGAGGGAAGGCACTGAAGCTTTCTTT.

This chain joins TRBV5-1 and TRBJ1-2; maybe TRBD1 (5 bases). CDR1 SGHRS and CDR2 YFSETQ come from the germline V gene. V lost 2 bases and J lost 1, with 12 bases in between. CDR3 length: 15 amino acids. Written as DNA, the CDR3 is TGCGCCAGCAGCTTCGGGGGTCACGTTAACTATGGCTACACCTTC. Its protein product is CASSFGGHVNYGYTF.

V is TRBV27 and J is TRBJ2-7, with D possibly matching TRBD2 (5 bases). The germline V gene has CDR1 MNHEY and CDR2 SMNVEV (reference sequence). V lost 3 bases, J lost 5 bases, and 17 bases lay in between. The CDR3 spans 15 residues. CDR3 in amino acids: CASSFYALGVHEQYF. CDR3 bases: TGTGCCAGCAGTTTCTATGCTCTGGGAGTCCACGAGCAGTACTTC.

The rearrangement joins TRBV11-2 to TRBJ1-6; no firm D call. The length of the CDR3 is 16 residues. V was clipped by 2 bases and J by 6 bases, with 14 bases between them. Germline values: CDR1 SGHAT, CDR2 FQNNGV. CDR3 DNA: TGTGCCAGCAGCTTATTGGAAGCCGTGGGTAATTCACCCCTCCACTTT. Translation: CASSLLEAVGNSPLHF.

This clone was detected only a few times. This chain links TRBV19 with TRBJ2-1; 7 bases align to TRBD2. This CDR3 is built from 15 residues. Germline values: CDR1 LNHDA, CDR2 SQIVND (reference sequence). V lost 3 bases to trimming and J lost 7 bases; unmatched junction nucleotides: 9. The CDR3 spells CASSIGPSGFNEQFF. The DNA for the CDR3 is TGTGCCAGTAGTATCGGCCCTAGCGGATTTAATGAGCAGTTCTTC.

The chain carries TRBV13 and TRBJ2-7; 7 bases fit TRBD1. Germline-derived CDR1 and CDR2 are PRHDT and FYEKMQ (reference sequence). The CDR3 consists of 15 residues. Germline trimming cut 0 bases from V and 1 base from J; bases unmatched to any gene: 3. CDR3: CASSLGAGGSYEQYF. In DNA, the CDR3 is TGTGCCAGCAGCTTAGGGGCAGGGGGTTCCTACGAGCAGTACTTC.

The V and J genes are TRBV30 and TRBJ1-4, with D hard to call. The germline V gene encodes CDR1 GTSNPN and CDR2 SVGIG (reference sequence). Trimming left V 1 base short and J 7 bases short, with 7 bases between. The CDR3 has 12 amino acids. The CDR3 DNA is TGTGCCTGGAGTGCTGTGGGTGAAAAACTGTTTTTT. Translated: CAWSAVGEKLFF.